These 18 T cell receptor beta chains share one sample of origin, sequenced in a study of T cell repertoires in cytomegalovirus infection. MiXCR, run by TCRdb on the reads, gives a single entry per CDR3 protein. The table has 400,000 or so distinct CDR3 sequences, around 18% seen once. What was sequenced was PBMCs. The receptors come from a human donor in good health (CMV status not recorded). Some clones in this sample may be carry-over from other donors' samples.

The gene calls are TRBV27 and TRBJ1-6; D ambiguous. The germline gives CDR1 MNHEY, CDR2 SMNVEV (reference sequence). Trimming took off 2 bases at V and 8 bases at J, with 10 bases between the two ends. The CDR3 is 14 amino acids. CDR3 DNA sequence: TGTGCCAGCAGTTTACATGGTCGGTATTCACCCCTCCACTTT. Its translation is CASSLHGRYSPLHF.

This clonotype was seen repeatedly, ten times or more. V usage is TRBV7-2 and J usage is TRBJ2-3; 9 positions agree with TRBD1. Per the germline V gene, CDR1 is SGHTA and CDR2 is FQGNSA. Trimming cost V 3 bases and J 14 bases; bases outside gene matches: 12. The CDR3 runs 14 residues. The CDR3 reads CASSFNRGQPLRYF. CDR3 coding DNA: TGTGCCAGCAGCTTCAACAGGGGGCAACCACTCCGGTATTTT.

This clonotype was recorded at least ten times. The chain joins TRBV6-1 to TRBJ2-3; TRBD1 matches at 8 bases. CDR1 and CDR2 (germline): MNHNS, SASEGT. Losses at the gene ends were 6 bases for V and 3 bases for J; bases not matched to a gene: 5. The CDR3 is made up of 14 amino acids. CDR3: CASSRQGLTDTQYF. CDR3 DNA sequence: TGTGCCAGCAGCCGACAGGGGCTAACAGATACGCAGTATTTT.

The chain joins TRBV7-6 to TRBJ1-3, with 9 positions matching TRBD1. V lost 5 bases, J lost 3 bases, and 11 bases stayed unmatched. Looked up from germline, CDR1 is SGHVS and CDR2 is FNYEAQ. The CDR3 spans 17 residues. The DNA for the CDR3 is TGTGCCAGCAGCCCCGATCCCTGGACAGGGGATGGAAACACCATATATTTT. It codes for CASSPDPWTGDGNTIYF.

The chain recombines TRBV10-3 with TRBJ1-2, with TRBD1 identical over 7 bases. The CDR3 totals 14 residues. Trimming took 3 bases from V and 4 from J; bases not matched to a gene: 5. Germline V gene data show CDR1 as ENHRY and CDR2 as SYGVKD. The CDR3 is CAISEGTVAYGYTF. The CDR3 DNA is TGTGCCATCAGTGAAGGGACAGTTGCCTATGGCTACACCTTC.

This clonotype turned up a few times. The gene calls are TRBV12-5 and TRBJ1-5; maybe TRBD1 (5 bases). This CDR3 has 13 amino acids. Trimming removed 5 bases from V and 0 bases from J, with 5 bases in between. From germline, CDR1 is LGHNT and CDR2 FRNRAP. For the CDR3, the DNA is TGTGCTAGTGGTACAGGTAGCAATCAGCCCCAGCATTTT. Protein: CASGTGSNQPQHF. The full variable domain, with the rest looked up from reference TRBV12-5 and TRBJ1-5, is DARVTQTPRHKVTEMGQEVTMRCQPILGHNTVFWYRQTMMQGLELLAYFRNRAPLDDSGMPKDRFSAEMPDATLATLKIQPSEPRDSAVYFCASGTGSNQPQHFGDGTRLSIL.

This clonotype was picked up many times. V and J are TRBV7-2 and TRBJ1-2, with D possibly being TRBD1 (6 bases). Germline values: CDR1 SGHTA, CDR2 FQGNSA. The CDR3 has 13 amino acids. With 5 bases removed from V and 1 base from J, the gap between germline ends came to 8 bases. The CDR3 nucleotides are TGTGCCAGCAGCCCGGACAGTAACTATGGCTACACCTTC. Its translation: CASSPDSNYGYTF.

A word on this clonotype: The junction differs from germline at one of its ends, possibly a read error. The chain uses TRBV3-1 and TRBJ1-5; a weak D match, TRBD1 (5 bases). The CDR3 covers 13 residues. Germline V CDR1 and CDR2: LGHDT, YNNKEL (reference sequence). CDR3 protein: CASRQGVGQPQHF. As DNA, the CDR3 is TGTGCCAGCAGACAAGGGGTCGGCCAGCCCCAGCATTTT.

This clonotype was seen at least ten times. The CDR3 reads CASSSRTSMNTEAFF. The DNA for the CDR3 is TGTGCCAGCAGTTCCCGGACATCAATGAACACTGAAGCTTTCTTT. V and J are TRBV12-3 or TRBV12-4 and TRBJ1-1, with D possibly TRBD1 on 5 matching bases. V was pared by 4 bases and J by 0 bases, with 12 bases between. The CDR3 runs 15 residues.

This clonotype has a count of ten or more. V is TRBV27 and J is TRBJ2-1; 13 nucleotides line up with TRBD2. Losses at the gene ends were 5 bases for V and 1 base for J; bases not matched to a gene: 11. Germline V gives CDR1 MNHEY, CDR2 SMNVEV (reference sequence). The CDR3 is 19 amino acids. CDR3 loop: CASSPISRLAGGSYNEQFF. As DNA, the CDR3 is TGTGCCAGCAGTCCGATATCCCGACTAGCGGGAGGTTCCTACAATGAGCAGTTCTTC.

V and J are TRBV5-1 and TRBJ2-1, with 10 positions matching TRBD2. This CDR3 region has 15 residues. J lost 6 bases, V lost 2 bases, and 5 bases had no gene match. The V gene's germline CDR1 is SGHRS and CDR2 YFSETQ. DNA of the CDR3: TGCGCCAGCAGCTTCGGACTAGCGGTCGGCAATGAGCAGTTCTTC. This sequence encodes CASSFGLAVGNEQFF.

The CDR3 sequence is CASSKDRAFVYGYTF. The CDR3 DNA reads TGTGCCAGCAGCAAGGACAGGGCTTTTGTCTATGGCTACACCTTC. The chain joins TRBV3-1 to TRBJ1-2; TRBD1 agrees at 8 bases. The CDR3 has 15 amino acids. The V gene's germline CDR1 is LGHDT and CDR2 YNNKEL (reference sequence). V lost 5 bases and J lost 4; bases outside the gene matches: 9.

This clonotype has at least ten counts. CDR3 in DNA: TGTGCCAGCAGCTTCTACAGCGTTAATGAAAAACTGTTTTTT. Amino acid sequence: CASSFYSVNEKLFF. V usage is TRBV7-2 and J usage is TRBJ1-4; no reliable D call. V dropped 3 bases and J dropped 4 bases, with 9 bases sitting between them. This CDR3 has 14 amino acids. Per the germline V gene, CDR1 is SGHTA and CDR2 is FQGNSA.

This clonotype has only a few counts. The chain recombines TRBV29-1 with TRBJ1-4; 7 nucleotides agree with TRBD1. The germline V gene encodes CDR1 SQVTM and CDR2 ANQGSEA. Trimming cost V 6 bases and J 5 bases; bases outside gene matches: 6. The CDR3 loop spans 13 amino acids. The CDR3 DNA follows: TGCAGCGTCAAGGACAGGTTCAATGAAAAACTGTTTTTT. Protein product: CSVKDRFNEKLFF. Using reference TRBV29-1 and TRBJ1-4 for the parts outside the CDR3, the full variable domain is SAVISQKPSRDICQRGTSLTIQCQVDSQVTMMFWYRQQPGQSLTLIATANQGSEATYESGFVIDKFPISRPNLTFSTLTVSNMSPEDSSIYLCSVKDRFNEKLFFGSGTQLSVL.

This chain joins TRBV2 and TRBJ2-1, with D perhaps matching TRBD2 (7 bases). The ends were cut back, 7 bases at V and 4 bases at J, with 14 bases in the middle. Germline CDR1 SNHLY, CDR2 FYNNEI. The CDR3 runs 14 residues. The chain's CDR3 is CASTQGGVYNEQFF. Written as DNA, the CDR3 is TGTGCCAGCACCCAAGGGGGGGTTTACAATGAGCAGTTCTTC. Full variable domain (missing parts from reference TRBV2 and TRBJ2-1): EPEVTQTPSHQVTQMGQEVILRCVPISNHLYFYWYRQILGQKVEFLVSFYNNEISEKSEIFDDQFSVERPDGSNFTLKIRSTKLEDSAMYFCASTQGGVYNEQFFGPGTRLTVL.

The chain is built from TRBV20-1 and TRBJ2-7, with TRBD2 matching 9 bases. This CDR3 spans 16 amino acids. Trimming took 2 bases from V and 3 from J; bases not matched to a gene: 11. The germline gives CDR1 DFQATT, CDR2 SNEGSKA (reference sequence). This CDR3 is CSARPLAGAIIYEQYF. The CDR3 DNA is TGCAGTGCTAGACCCTTAGCGGGAGCAATTATCTACGAGCAGTACTTC.

This clonotype was observed at least ten times. V usage is TRBV7-2 and J usage is TRBJ2-7; no definite D call. From germline, CDR1 is SGHTA and CDR2 FQGNSA. This CDR3 is built from 14 residues. Trimming removed 0 bases from V and 2 bases from J, with 8 bases in between. CDR3 coding DNA: TGTGCCAGCAGCTTAGCGGCCACCACCTACGAGCAGTACTTC. It encodes CASSLAATTYEQYF.

The sample holds many counts of this clonotype. The genes are TRBV7-2 and TRBJ2-7; unclear D gene. The ends were cut back, 0 bases at V and 3 bases at J, with 6 bases in the middle. Germline V gives CDR1 SGHTA, CDR2 FQGNSA. CDR3 length: 13 residues. Here the CDR3 reads CASSLARSYEQYF. The CDR3 DNA is TGTGCCAGCAGCTTAGCGCGGAGCTACGAGCAGTACTTC.